This T cell receptor (beta chain) was sequenced during a study of blood T cell repertoires in COVID-19. Germline V CDR1 and CDR2: KGHSH, LQKENI. This CDR3 spans 15 amino acids. The V and J ends lost 6 bases and 4 bases, in that order; junction bases with no gene match: 3. Original processing notes: Scientists estimated how many nucleated cells there were by amplifying reference gene primers. Only in-frame clones appear in the TCRdb table, and some are missing; sequencing was by immunoSEQ multiplex PCR. V and J calls and clone size come straight from that table; D and trimming were deduced from the DNA. Of hundreds of thousands of clones detected, 85% to 90% appear once; the ten largest clones hold around 2%.

Sequencing used PBMCs or T cells enriched from blood (not recorded which). The TCR sequence derives from a woman between 55 and 75 years old in a cohort exposed to, infected with or recovered from COVID-19 (not recorded which). This chain uses TRBV18 with TRBJ2-3, with TRBD2 matching 14 bases. CDR3 region: CASSLGLAGADTQYF. As DNA, the CDR3 is TGTGCCAGCTCTTTGGGACTAGCGGGAGCAGATACGCAGTATTTT.